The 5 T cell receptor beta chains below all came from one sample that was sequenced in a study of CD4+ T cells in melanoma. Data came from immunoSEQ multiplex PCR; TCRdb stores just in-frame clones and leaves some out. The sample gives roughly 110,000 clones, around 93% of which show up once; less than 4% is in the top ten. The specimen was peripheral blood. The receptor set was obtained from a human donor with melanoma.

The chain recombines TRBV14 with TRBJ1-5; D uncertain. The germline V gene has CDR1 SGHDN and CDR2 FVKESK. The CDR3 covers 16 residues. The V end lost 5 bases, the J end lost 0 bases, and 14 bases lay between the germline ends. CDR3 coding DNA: TGTGCCAGCAGCTCAAGGCCGGGGTTTAGCAATCAGCCCCAGCATTTT. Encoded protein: CASSSRPGFSNQPQHF. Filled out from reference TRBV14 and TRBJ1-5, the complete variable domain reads EAGVTQFPSHSVIEKGQTVTLRCDPISGHDNLYWYRRVMGKEIKFLLHFVKESKQDESGMPNNRFLAERTGGTYSTLKVQPAELEDSGVYFCASSSRPGFSNQPQHFGDGTRLSIL.

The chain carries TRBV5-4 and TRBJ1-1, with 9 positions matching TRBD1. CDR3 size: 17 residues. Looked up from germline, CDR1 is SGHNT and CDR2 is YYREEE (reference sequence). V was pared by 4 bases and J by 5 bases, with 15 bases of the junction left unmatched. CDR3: CASSRGQGGTGGTEAFF. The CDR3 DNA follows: TGTGCCAGCAGCCGGGGACAGGGTGGAACGGGCGGGACTGAAGCTTTCTTT.

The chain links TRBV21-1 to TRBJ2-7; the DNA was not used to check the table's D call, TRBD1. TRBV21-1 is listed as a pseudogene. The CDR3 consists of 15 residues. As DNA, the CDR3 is TGTGCCAGCGGTCCGCTCGGACAGGGGAACTACGAGCAGTACTTC. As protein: CASGPLGQGNYEQYF.

The CDR3 DNA follows: TGTGCCAGCAGCGTAGGCGGGGGGACAGGAATGGTGAACACCATATATTTT. Protein: CASSVGGGTGMVNTIYF. The J gene is TRBJ1-3, the V gene TRBV9, with TRBD1 identical over 8 bases. Germline V gene sequence: CDR1 SGDLS, CDR2 YYNGEE. This CDR3 spans 17 amino acids. J lost 7 bases, V lost 0 bases, and 12 bases had no gene match.

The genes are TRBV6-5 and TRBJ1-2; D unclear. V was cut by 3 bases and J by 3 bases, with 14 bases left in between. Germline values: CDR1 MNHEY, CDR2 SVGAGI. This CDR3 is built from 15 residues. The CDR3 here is CASSYGSRGYYGYTF. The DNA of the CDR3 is TGTGCCAGCAGTTATGGATCCCGGGGTTACTATGGCTACACCTTC.